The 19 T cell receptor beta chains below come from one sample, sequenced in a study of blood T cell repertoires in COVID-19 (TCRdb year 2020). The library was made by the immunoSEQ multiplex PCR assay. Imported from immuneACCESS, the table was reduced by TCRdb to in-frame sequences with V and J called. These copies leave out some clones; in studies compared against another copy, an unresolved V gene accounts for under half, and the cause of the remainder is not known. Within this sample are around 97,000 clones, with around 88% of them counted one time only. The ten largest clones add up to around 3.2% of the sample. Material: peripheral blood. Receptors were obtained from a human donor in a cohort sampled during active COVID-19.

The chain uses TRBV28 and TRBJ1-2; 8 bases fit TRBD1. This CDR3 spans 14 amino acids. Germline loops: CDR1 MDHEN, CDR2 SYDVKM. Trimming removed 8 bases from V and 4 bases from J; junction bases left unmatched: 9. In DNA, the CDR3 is TGTGCCAGCCTGACAGGGGTAACCCCCTATGGCTACACCTTC. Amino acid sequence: CASLTGVTPYGYTF.

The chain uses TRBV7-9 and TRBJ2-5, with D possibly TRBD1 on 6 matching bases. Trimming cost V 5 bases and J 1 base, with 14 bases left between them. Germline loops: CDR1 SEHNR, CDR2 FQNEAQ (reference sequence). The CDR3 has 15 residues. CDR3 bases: TGTGCCAGCAGCCCGGGCGGACAGTTCCAAGAGACCCAGTACTTC. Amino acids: CASSPGGQFQETQYF.

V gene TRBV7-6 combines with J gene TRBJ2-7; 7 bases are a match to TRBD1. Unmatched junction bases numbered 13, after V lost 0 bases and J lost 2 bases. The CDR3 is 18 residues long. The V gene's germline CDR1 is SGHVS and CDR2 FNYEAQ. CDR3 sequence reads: CASSLARQGRGGTYEQYF. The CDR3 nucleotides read TGTGCCAGCAGCTTAGCGCGACAGGGCCGAGGCGGTACCTACGAGCAGTACTTC.

The CDR3 reads CASSEIDTHTEAFF. Written as DNA, the CDR3 is TGTGCCAGTAGTGAAATTGACACGCACACTGAAGCTTTCTTT. The chain recombines TRBV19 with TRBJ1-1, with no clear D. The CDR3 consists of 14 residues. Germline V CDR1 and CDR2: LNHDA, SQIVND (reference sequence). The ends were cut back, 5 bases at V and 3 bases at J, with 13 bases in the middle.

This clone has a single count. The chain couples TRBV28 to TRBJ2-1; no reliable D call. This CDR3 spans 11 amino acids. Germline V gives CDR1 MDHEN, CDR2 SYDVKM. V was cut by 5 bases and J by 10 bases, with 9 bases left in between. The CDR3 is CASSNRHEQFF. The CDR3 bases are TGTGCCAGCAGTAATCGACACGAGCAGTTCTTC.

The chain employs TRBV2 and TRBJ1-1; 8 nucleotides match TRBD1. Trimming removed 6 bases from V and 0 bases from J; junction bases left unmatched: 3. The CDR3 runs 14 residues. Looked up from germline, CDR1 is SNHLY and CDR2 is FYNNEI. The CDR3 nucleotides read TGTGCCAGCAGCCAACAGGGGGTGAACACTGAAGCTTTCTTT. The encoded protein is CASSQQGVNTEAFF.

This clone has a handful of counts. The CDR3 DNA follows: TGCGCCGTAACGGAGGGGTCCAGCTCTGGAAACACCATATATTTT. Its protein product is CAVTEGSSSGNTIYF. The chain employs TRBV10-2 and TRBJ1-3, with D possibly being TRBD1 (5 bases). CDR3 length: 15 amino acids. Germline loops: CDR1 WSHSY, CDR2 SAAADI. The germline V and J ends were trimmed by 11 bases and 0 bases, with 17 bases remaining between them.

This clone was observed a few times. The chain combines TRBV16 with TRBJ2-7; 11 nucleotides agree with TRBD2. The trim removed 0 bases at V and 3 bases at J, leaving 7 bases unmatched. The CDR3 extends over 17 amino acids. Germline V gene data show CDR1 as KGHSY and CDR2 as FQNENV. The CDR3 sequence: CASSQSALAGGGYEQYF. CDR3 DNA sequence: TGTGCCAGCAGCCAATCCGCCCTAGCGGGAGGTGGCTACGAGCAGTACTTC.

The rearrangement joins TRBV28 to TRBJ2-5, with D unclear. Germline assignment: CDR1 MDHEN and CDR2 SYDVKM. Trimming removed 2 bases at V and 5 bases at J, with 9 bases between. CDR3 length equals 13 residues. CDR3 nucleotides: TGTGCCAGCAGTTTAGAGACTCGGGAGACCCAGTACTTC. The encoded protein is CASSLETRETQYF. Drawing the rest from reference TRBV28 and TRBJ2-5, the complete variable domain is DVKVTQSSRYLVKRTGEKVFLECVQDMDHENMFWYRQDPGLGLRLIYFSYDVKMKEKGDIPEGYSVSREKKERFSLILESASTNQTSMYLCASSLETRETQYFGPGTRLLVL.

CDR3 amino acids: CASSLFGHGQGTGANVLTF. The CDR3 DNA is TGTGCCAGTAGTTTGTTCGGCCATGGACAGGGAACCGGGGCCAACGTCCTGACTTTC. The chain employs TRBV19 and TRBJ2-6, with 8 bases matching TRBD1. The CDR3 is 19 amino acids. Germline assignment: CDR1 LNHDA and CDR2 SQIVND (reference sequence). Trimming cost V 5 bases and J 4 bases; bases outside gene matches: 16. The entire variable domain, with the rest obtained from reference TRBV19 and TRBJ2-6, is as follows: DGGITQSPKYLFRKEGQNVTLSCEQNLNHDAMYWYRQDPGQGLRLIYYSQIVNDFQKGDIAEGYSVSREKKESFPLTVTSAQKNPTAFYLCASSLFGHGQGTGANVLTFGAGSRLTVL.

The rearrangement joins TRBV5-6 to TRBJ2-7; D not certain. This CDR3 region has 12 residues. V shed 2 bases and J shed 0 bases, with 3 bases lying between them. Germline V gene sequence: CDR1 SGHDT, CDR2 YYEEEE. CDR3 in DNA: TGTGCCAGCAGCTTCCTCTCCTACGAGCAGTACTTC. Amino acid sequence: CASSFLSYEQYF.

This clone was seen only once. Written as DNA, the CDR3 is TGTGCCAGCAGCTTAGTTGGTAGCGGGACGTGGTCCTACGAGCAGTACTTC. Its translation is CASSLVGSGTWSYEQYF. This chain uses TRBV7-2 with TRBJ2-7; 8 bases match TRBD2. CDR1 is SGHTA and CDR2 is FQGNSA in the germline V gene. V lost 1 base to trimming and J lost 1 base; unmatched junction nucleotides: 9. This CDR3 region has 17 residues. The full variable domain, rest sourced from reference TRBV7-2 and TRBJ2-7, is GAGVSQSPSNKVTEKGKDVELRCDPISGHTALYWYRQSLGQGLEFLIYFQGNSAPDKSGLPSDRFSAERTGGSVSTLTIQRTQQEDSAVYLCASSLVGSGTWSYEQYFGPGTRLTVT.

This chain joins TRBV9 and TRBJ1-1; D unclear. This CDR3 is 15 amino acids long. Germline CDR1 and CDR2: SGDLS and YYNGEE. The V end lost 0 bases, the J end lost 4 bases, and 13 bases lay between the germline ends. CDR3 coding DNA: TGTGCCAGCAGCGTAGACCAATTCTATAGCACTGAAGCTTTCTTT. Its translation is CASSVDQFYSTEAFF. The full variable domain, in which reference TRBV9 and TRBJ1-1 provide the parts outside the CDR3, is DSGVTQTPKHLITATGQRVTLRCSPRSGDLSVYWYQQSLDQGLQFLIQYYNGEERAKGNILERFSAQQFPDLHSELNLSSLELGDSALYFCASSVDQFYSTEAFFGQGTRLTVV.

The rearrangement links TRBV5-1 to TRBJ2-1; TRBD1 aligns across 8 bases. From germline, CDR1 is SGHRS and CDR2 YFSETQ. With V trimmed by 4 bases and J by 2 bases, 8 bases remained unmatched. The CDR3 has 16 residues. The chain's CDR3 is CASSDTRQGPYNEQFF. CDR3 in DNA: TGCGCCAGCAGCGACACTCGACAGGGGCCCTACAATGAGCAGTTCTTC.

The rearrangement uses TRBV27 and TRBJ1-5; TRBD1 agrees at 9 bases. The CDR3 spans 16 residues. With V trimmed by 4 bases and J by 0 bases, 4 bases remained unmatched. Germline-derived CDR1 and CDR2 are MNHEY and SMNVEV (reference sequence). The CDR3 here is CASSSWTGDSNQPQHF. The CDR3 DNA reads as TGTGCCAGCAGTTCTTGGACAGGGGATAGCAATCAGCCCCAGCATTTT.

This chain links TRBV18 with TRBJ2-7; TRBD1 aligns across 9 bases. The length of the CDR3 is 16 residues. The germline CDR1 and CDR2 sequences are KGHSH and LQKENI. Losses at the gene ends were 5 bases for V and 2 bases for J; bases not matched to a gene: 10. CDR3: CASSARQGVIPYEQYF. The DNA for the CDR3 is TGTGCCAGCTCAGCACGACAGGGGGTGATTCCCTACGAGCAGTACTTC.

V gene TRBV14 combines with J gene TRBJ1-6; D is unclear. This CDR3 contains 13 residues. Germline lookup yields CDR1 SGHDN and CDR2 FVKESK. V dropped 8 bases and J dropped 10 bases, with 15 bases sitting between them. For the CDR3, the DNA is TGTGCCAGCTCCGGGTTCGCGAGGTCACCCCTCCACTTT. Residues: CASSGFARSPLHF.

The CDR3 nucleotides read TGTGCCAGTACCAGGCAGGGAAGTCAGCCCCAGCATTTT. Translation: CASTRQGSQPQHF. This chain uses TRBV19 with TRBJ1-5, with a tentative D call TRBD1 (5 bases). Trimming took off 7 bases at V and 6 bases at J, with 13 bases between the two ends. Germline CDR1 reads LNHDA; CDR2 reads SQIVND (reference sequence). The CDR3 sequence is 13 residues long.

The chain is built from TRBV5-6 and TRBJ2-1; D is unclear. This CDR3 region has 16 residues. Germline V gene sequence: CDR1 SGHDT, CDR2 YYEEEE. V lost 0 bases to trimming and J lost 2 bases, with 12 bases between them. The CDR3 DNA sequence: TGTGCCAGCAGCTTGGTGTCTAGTGGAGCCTACAATGAGCAGTTCTTC. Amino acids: CASSLVSSGAYNEQFF.